This T cell receptor beta chain was identified in a study of blood T cell repertoires in COVID-19. Produced via immunoSEQ multiplex PCR; TCRdb's table is partial and in-frame only. The table has some 460,000 clones, roughly nine tenths seen once. The clonotype was recovered from a woman aged 18-29 years who had recovered from COVID-19. The specimen was PBMCs or T cells enriched from blood (not recorded which).

The CDR3 sequence is CATSRDLASQETQYF. CDR3 DNA: TGTGCCACCAGCAGAGATTTAGCTTCACAAGAGACCCAGTACTTC. This chain connects TRBV15 to TRBJ2-5; D unclear. The V gene's germline CDR1 is LNHNV and CDR2 YYDKDF (reference sequence). V lost 0 bases, J lost 2 bases, and 10 bases lay in between. This CDR3 has 15 residues.